These T cell receptor beta chains were read from a single sample in a study of beta chain features in type 1 diabetes. Here immunoSEQ multiplex PCR was the method, and the copy in TCRdb shows in-frame clones only, minus some. The sample contains 200,000 to 300,000 clones, 11% of which appear only once. Sequenced input: naive CD4+ T cells from blood. The source of these receptors is a man aged 25 to 40 with type 1 diabetes. The CDR3 runs from the conserved cysteine through the conserved F or W. A D gene is named only where the DNA matches it firmly. The size of a clone is reported for some rows only, either as once, few or many, or as a class for expanded clones.

.	TRBV11-1	TRBD1	TRBJ2-1	TGTGCCAGCAGCTTGGACAACGGGGACAGGGCGTTCTTC	CASSLDNGDRAFF
few	TRBV5-4	TRBD2	TRBJ2-5	TGTGCCAGCAGCTTGAAGACTAGCGGGGGGGCAGAGACCCAGTACTTC	CASSLKTSGGAETQYF
few	TRBV7-9	.	TRBJ1-2	TGTGCCAGCAGCTTAGACCACACTAACTATGGCTACACCTTC	CASSLDHTNYGYTF
few	TRBV5-6	TRBD1	TRBJ1-2	TGTGCCAGCAGCACCCGGGACAGCTATGGCTACACCTTC	CASSTRDSYGYTF
.	TRBV25-1	.	TRBJ1-6	TGTGCCAGCAGTGTAACAGGCAACTCCTATAATTCACCCCTCCACTTT	CASSVTGNSYNSPLHF
few	TRBV7-9	.	TRBJ1-2	TGTGCCAGCAGCCCACTTGAGCCGTGGGGCTACACCTTC	CASSPLEPWGYTF
few	TRBV4-1	TRBD1	TRBJ2-1	TGCGCCAGCAGCCTTGGACAGGCGAGACTGCCCACTAGCTCCTACAATGAGCAGTTCTTC	CASSLGQARLPTSSYNEQFF
.	TRBV6-1	.	TRBJ1-5	TGTGCCAGCAGTGAAAGCCAGCGGGCTCAGCCCCAGCATTTT	CASSESQRAQPQHF
.	TRBV5-1	.	TRBJ2-2	TGCGCCAGCAGCTTGTATCTAACCGGAGACGGGGAGCTGTTTTTT	CASSLYLTGDGELFF
few	TRBV29-1	.	TRBJ1-1	TGCAGCGTTGTGAGTGGACAGAACACTGAAGCTTTCTTT	CSVVSGQNTEAFF
few	TRBV28	.	TRBJ2-7	TGTGCCAGCAGTCGAGGGGGAGATCCCTACGAGCAGTACTTC	CASSRGGDPYEQYF
few	TRBV5-4	.	TRBJ2-6	TGTGCCAGCAGCTTGCCCCGAGACGTCCTGACTTTC	CASSLPRDVLTF
few	TRBV9	.	TRBJ2-5	TGTGCCAGCAGTCCCCGGACGGGGGTAGAGACCCAGTACTTC	CASSPRTGVETQYF
few	TRBV5-4	.	TRBJ2-7	TGTGCCAGCAGCTTAGCACCTTTTTACGAGCAGTACTTC	CASSLAPFYEQYF
few	TRBV7-3	.	TRBJ1-1	TGTGCCAGCAGCTTACGACAGGACACTGAAGCTTTCTTT	CASSLRQDTEAFF
few	TRBV19	TRBD1	TRBJ2-1	TGTGCCAGTAGTATCCAGGGGACAGGGCTCTACAATGAGCAGTTCTTC	CASSIQGTGLYNEQFF
.	TRBV4-1	.	TRBJ2-6	TGCGCCAGCAGCCAAGTCGTCGCCAGGGGAGTTTTCGGGGCCAACGTCCTGACTTTC	CASSQVVARGVFGANVLTF
.	TRBV4-2	TRBD2	TRBJ2-5	TGTGCCAGCAGCGGAGGGACTAGCGGGGACGAGACCCAGTACTTC	CASSGGTSGDETQYF
.	TRBV18	TRBD1	TRBJ2-7	TGTGCCAGCTCCGCCACCGGGACAGTCCCTTCCGAGCAGTACTTC	CASSATGTVPSEQYF
.	TRBV9	TRBD2	TRBJ2-1	TGTGCCAGCAGCGTTAGCGGGGGCCGCTCCTACAATGAGCAGTTCTTC	CASSVSGGRSYNEQFF
.	TRBV7-9	.	TRBJ1-1	TGTGCCAGCAAAAAGGACAGCGAAGCTTTCTTT	CASKKDSEAFF
.	TRBV15	.	TRBJ2-7	TGTGCCACCAGCACCCGGACAGCCGGGGAGCAGTACTTC	CATSTRTAGEQYF
.	TRBV18	.	TRBJ2-5	TGTGCCAGCTCAGACCAAGAGGCCCAGTACTTC	CASSDQEAQYF
few	TRBV2	.	TRBJ2-1	TGTGCCAGCACGACAGGCTACAATGAGCAGTTCTTC	CASTTGYNEQFF
once	TRBV27	TRBD1	TRBJ1-2	TGTGCCAGCAGGACAGGGGAGGCTAACTATGGCTACACCTTC	CASRTGEANYGYTF
.	TRBV6-5	TRBD1	TRBJ2-1	TGTGCCAGCAGTTATTGGACAGGGGAGAGTGAGCAGTTCTTC	CASSYWTGESEQFF
.	TRBV7-6	.	TRBJ2-7	TGTGCCAGCAGCTCACCGGGACAAATTCGCGAGCAGTACTTC	CASSSPGQIREQYF
.	TRBV5-4	.	TRBJ1-3	TGTGCCAGCAGCTCCAAGGGGGACTCTGGAAACACCATATATTTT	CASSSKGDSGNTIYF
few	TRBV7-2	.	TRBJ2-1	TGTGCCAGCAGCTTCACCGGGGGAGTTGACAATGAGCAGTTCTTC	CASSFTGGVDNEQFF
.	TRBV5-1	.	TRBJ2-5	TGCGCCAGCAGCTTGTCTCGGCAGACTAGAGTCCAAGAGACCCAGTACTTC	CASSLSRQTRVQETQYF
.	TRBV28	.	TRBJ2-2	TGTGCCAGCAGTGCCGGGGGACTCCAAGGGACCGGGGAGCTGTTTTTT	CASSAGGLQGTGELFF
few	TRBV30	TRBD1	TRBJ2-7	TGTGCCGGGACAGGGGGCGACTACGAGCAGTACTTC	CAGTGGDYEQYF
few	TRBV28	.	TRBJ1-5	TGTGCCAGCAGTCCAGGGACTGCCGATCAGCCCCAGCATTTT	CASSPGTADQPQHF
.	TRBV5-1	.	TRBJ1-1	TGCGCCAGCAGCGATTTAGGGGTGAACACTGAAGCTTTCTTT	CASSDLGVNTEAFF
.	TRBV7-2	.	TRBJ1-2	TGTGCCAGCAGCTCCGGACAGAACTATGGCTACACCTTC	CASSSGQNYGYTF
few	TRBV5-6	TRBD1	TRBJ2-4	TGTGCCAGCAGCGGCGGCGGGACAGGCGAAAACATTCAGTACTTC	CASSGGGTGENIQYF
.	TRBV6-5	.	TRBJ1-1	TGTGCCAGCAGTTATCGGGGGGGAGACACTGAAGCTTTCTTT	CASSYRGGDTEAFF
few	TRBV19	TRBD1	TRBJ2-1	TGTGCCAGTAGCCGACAGGGGACAAGGAATGAGCAGTTCTTC	CASSRQGTRNEQFF
few	TRBV5-1	.	TRBJ2-5	TGCGCCAGCAGCTTGGAAGCTTACCAAGAGACCCAGTACTTC	CASSLEAYQETQYF
few	TRBV4-2	.	TRBJ2-1	TGTGCCAGCAGCCAAGGAGAGGACAATGAGCAGTTCTTC	CASSQGEDNEQFF
few	TRBV21-1	.	TRBJ2-5	TGTGCCAGCAGCCCCAGAACCAGCGCGGAGACCCAGTACTTC	CASSPRTSAETQYF
few	TRBV4-2	.	TRBJ1-5	TGTGCCAGCAGCCAATCCTCGGGTGATCAGCCCCAGCATTTT	CASSQSSGDQPQHF
.	TRBV18	.	TRBJ2-5	TGTGCCAGCTCACCACCTGGGCAGGGATCCTGGGAGACCCAGTACTTC	CASSPPGQGSWETQYF
.	TRBV7-3	.	TRBJ2-1	TGTGCCAGCAGCTTAGGTGTCGGACAGTACAATGAGCAGTTCTTC	CASSLGVGQYNEQFF
few	TRBV6-5	.	TRBJ1-4	TGTGCCAGCAGTTACGAGAGGGGGACCTGGGCTTTGTTTTTT	CASSYERGTWALFF
few	TRBV28	.	TRBJ2-7	TGTGCCAGCACCACGGGAATCTCCTACGAGCAGTACTTC	CASTTGISYEQYF
few	TRBV2	TRBD1	TRBJ1-2	TGTGCCAGCAGTCTAACAGGGGGCGAGGTAAATGGCTACACCTTC	CASSLTGGEVNGYTF
.	TRBV7-2	TRBD1	TRBJ2-7	TGTGCCAGCACCTATCGACAGGGGCCTTACGAGCAGTACTTC	CASTYRQGPYEQYF
few	TRBV5-1	TRBD1	TRBJ1-6	TGCGCCAGCAGCCTCTCTGGGACAGTGGGTTATTCACCCCTCCACTTT	CASSLSGTVGYSPLHF
.	TRBV19	TRBD1	TRBJ1-1	TGTGCCAGTAGTCTACAATCAGGGGGCGAGGCTTTCTTT	CASSLQSGGEAFF
.	TRBV30	TRBD1	TRBJ2-7	TGTGCCACTGACAGGGCCTACGAGCAGTACTTC	CATDRAYEQYF
.	TRBV30	.	TRBJ1-1	TGTGCCTGGAGTGTCACAGGCCTGAACACTGAAGCTTTCTTT	CAWSVTGLNTEAFF